Below, 31 T cell receptor beta chains from the same sample are listed, as sequenced in a study of molecular identifiers for immune sequencing clone quantification. TCRdb reanalysed the PCR reads using MiXCR and keeps one entry per CDR3 protein. The repertoire includes about 630,000 distinct CDR3 sequences, around 25% of them detected once, and 0.75% to 0.8% sits in the top ten. The material sequenced was naive CD8+ T cells from blood, with Jurkat cell RNA spiked in. Subset of the sample: FACS-sorted CD8+CD4-CCR7+CD45RA+ naive T cells. The receptors here all came from a human donor in good health. Some libraries in this study had Jurkat cell RNA spiked in.

This clonotype was found many times. The rearrangement links TRBV28 to TRBJ2-2; D gene ambiguous. Germline CDR1 MDHEN, CDR2 SYDVKM. The CDR3 totals 12 residues. V lost 6 bases and J lost 7, with 9 bases in between. The CDR3 loop reads CASSPAGGELFF. CDR3 sequence (DNA): TGTGCCAGCAGCCCGGCAGGCGGGGAGCTGTTTTTT.

The sample holds one count of this clonotype. J is TRBJ2-7 and V is TRBV6-2 or TRBV6-3, with D hard to call. Germline CDR1 and CDR2: MNHEY and SVGEGT. The CDR3 contains 18 residues. V dropped 4 bases and J dropped 0 bases, with 22 bases sitting between them. The CDR3 reads CASSSTWPLTFSSYEQYF. The CDR3 bases are TGTGCCAGCAGTTCCACTTGGCCCCTGACCTTCTCCTCCTACGAGCAGTACTTC.

A remark on this clonotype: It may be a read error: a sequence one base away is much more abundant. CDR3 sequence (DNA): TGTGCCAGCAGTTACTCTGGGGGGGGTCGGTCTGAAGCTTTGTTT. It yields the protein CASSYSGGGRSEALF. This chain uses TRBV6-5 with TRBJ1-1; weak D call: TRBD1 (5 bases). Looked up from germline, CDR1 is MNHEY and CDR2 is SVGAGI. This CDR3 is 15 amino acids long.

Regarding this clonotype: Just one base apart from a much larger clone, this may be a read error. This chain uses TRBV7-6 with TRBJ2-3; 11 nucleotides match TRBD2. Per germline, CDR1 SGHVS and CDR2 FNYEAQ. The trim removed 1 base at V and 1 base at J, leaving 7 bases unmatched. The length of the CDR3 is 18 residues. CDR3 in amino acids: CASSLVRLAGLGTDTQYF. DNA of the CDR3: TGTGCCAGCAGCTTAGTCAGACTAGCGGGGCTGGGCACAGATACGCAGTATTTT.

The rearrangement links TRBV6-2 or TRBV6-3 to TRBJ2-1, with TRBD2 identical over 7 bases. CDR3 size: 15 residues. The ends lost 2 bases at V and 8 bases at J; junction bases unmatched: 9. CDR1 and CDR2 (germline): MNHEY, SVGEGT. CDR3 loop: CASSYGRGVDYEQFF. CDR3 coding DNA: TGTGCCAGCAGTTACGGACGGGGGGTTGACTATGAGCAGTTCTTC.

In its sample, this clonotype was seen many times. The DNA for the CDR3 is TGTGCCAGCAGCAATCTAGCTGTGGCGGGAGTACTTCGCACAGATACGCAGTATTTT. Translation gives CASSNLAVAGVLRTDTQYF. This chain links TRBV28 with TRBJ2-3, with 7 bases lining up with TRBD2. The ends lost 6 bases at V and 1 base at J; junction bases unmatched: 19. This CDR3 is 19 amino acids long. The germline V gene has CDR1 MDHEN and CDR2 SYDVKM.

This clonotype has more than one count but fewer than ten. The gene calls are TRBV5-1 and TRBJ2-1, with TRBD2 identical over 7 bases. V was clipped by 6 bases and J by 5 bases; unmatched bases: 8. The CDR3 extends over 14 amino acids. Germline loops: CDR1 SGHRS, CDR2 YFSETQ. DNA of the CDR3: TGCGCCAGCAACCCCGGGACTAACGACAATGAGCAGTTCTTC. It specifies CASNPGTNDNEQFF.

Details on this clonotype: One end of the junction fails to match germline, which may point to a read error. This chain joins TRBV6-2 or TRBV6-3 and TRBJ1-2; 12 bases map to TRBD1. Germline V gene sequence: CDR1 MNHEY, CDR2 SVGEGT. CDR3 length: 18 residues. The CDR3 DNA reads TGTGCCAGCAGTTACGGCTCGGGACAGGGGGCGATTGACTATGACTACACCTTC. Its protein product is CASSYGSGQGAIDYDYTF.

This clonotype appeared a few times. The V and J genes are TRBV12-3 or TRBV12-4 and TRBJ2-1, with 11 bases aligning to TRBD2. The CDR3 sequence is 18 residues long. V lost 3 bases to trimming and J lost 3 bases; unmatched junction nucleotides: 10. The CDR3 DNA follows: TGTGCCAGCAGTTTTAGGACTAGCGGGTTGCCCCTCTACAATGAGCAGTTCTTC. Protein product: CASSFRTSGLPLYNEQFF.

This chain links TRBV4-3 with TRBJ2-3, with 9 positions matching TRBD2. Germline lookup yields CDR1 LGHNA and CDR2 YSLEER. The CDR3 is 16 residues long. Unmatched junction bases numbered 9, after V lost 0 bases and J lost 8 bases. This chain's CDR3 is CASSQDSGGALGTQYF. CDR3 nucleotides: TGCGCCAGCAGCCAAGATAGCGGGGGCGCCTTAGGTACGCAGTATTTT.

In regard to this clonotype: One junction end does not reproduce the germline sequence, and a read error may be involved. The chain couples TRBV4-3 to TRBJ2-1; 9 bases match TRBD2. Germline V CDR1 and CDR2: LGHNA, YSLEER. The CDR3 sequence is 16 residues long. The CDR3 region has the DNA TGCGCCCGCAGCCAAGGAACTAGCGGGCCCTACAATGAGCAGTTCTTC. Residues: CARSQGTSGPYNEQFF.

This clonotype was recorded at least ten times. The rearrangement links TRBV20-1 to TRBJ2-2, with 11 bases that match TRBD2. CDR3 length: 17 residues. CDR1 DFQATT and CDR2 SNEGSKA come from the germline V gene (reference sequence). Trimming cost V 0 bases and J 5 bases; bases outside gene matches: 8. CDR3 DNA: TGCAGTGCTAGAGAGGATAGCGGGAGGGCCGGTACCGGGGAGCTGTTTTTT. This encodes CSAREDSGRAGTGELFF.

Worth noting for this clonotype: This clone may be a read error of a much larger clone one base away. The CDR3 does not end in the conserved phenylalanine or tryptophan, so this is likely a read error. The chain recombines TRBV7-2 with TRBJ2-7, with D unclear. The CDR3 is 13 amino acids. Trimming removed 1 base from V and 6 bases from J, with 10 bases in between. Per the germline V gene, CDR1 is SGHTA and CDR2 is FQGNSA. CDR3 sequence: CASSLVPLREQYL. As DNA, the CDR3 is TGTGCCAGCAGCTTAGTCCCGTTGCGCGAGCAGTACCTC.

This clonotype was seen more than once but under ten times. V is TRBV14 and J is TRBJ2-1; tentatively, D is TRBD1 (6 bases). Trimming removed 4 bases from V and 7 bases from J, with 14 bases in between. The CDR3 covers 14 residues. In germline, CDR1 is SGHDN, CDR2 FVKESK. The CDR3 DNA reads TGTGCCAGCAGCCCGACAGGAAGGGGGAATGAGCAGTTCTTC. This gives the protein CASSPTGRGNEQFF.

This clonotype was detected only a few times. The chain couples TRBV7-9 to TRBJ1-2; no reliable D call. This CDR3 is built from 14 residues. Deletions cut 8 bases from V and 0 bases from J, with 13 bases between. The V gene's germline CDR1 is SEHNR and CDR2 FQNEAQ (reference sequence). The CDR3 sequence: CASSSVGSNYGYTF. The CDR3 coding sequence is TGTGCCAGCTCCTCCGTAGGGTCTAACTATGGCTACACCTTC.

This chain connects TRBV4-3 to TRBJ1-6; D not resolved. The CDR3 contains 17 residues. V dropped 0 bases and J dropped 0 bases, with 9 bases sitting between them. CDR1 and CDR2 (germline): LGHNA, YSLEER. CDR3 protein: CASSQEEQSSYNSPLHF. In DNA form, the CDR3 reads TGCGCCAGCAGCCAAGAAGAGCAGAGCTCCTATAATTCACCCCTCCACTTT.

This clonotype has ten or more counts. The V call is TRBV11-2, the J call TRBJ2-3; 9 nucleotides agree with TRBD2. Germline assignment: CDR1 SGHAT and CDR2 FQNNGV. The trim removed 5 bases at V and 0 bases at J, leaving 6 bases unmatched. This CDR3 has 16 amino acids. The CDR3 region has the DNA TGTGCCAGCAGCATTTCTAGCGGGGCCAGCACAGATACGCAGTATTTT. This translates into CASSISSGASTDTQYF.

The J gene is TRBJ2-7, the V gene TRBV28; D is tentatively TRBD1 or TRBD2 (5 bases each). V lost 5 bases and J lost 4, with 21 bases in between. Per the germline V gene, CDR1 is MDHEN and CDR2 is SYDVKM. This CDR3 contains 16 residues. CDR3 in amino acids: CASSPIRGSRGYEQYF. The CDR3, as DNA: TGTGCCAGCAGTCCGATTAGGGGATCACGAGGGTACGAGCAGTACTTC.

The sample holds a few counts of this clonotype. V is TRBV9 and J is TRBJ2-7; 8 bases align to TRBD2. CDR1 and CDR2 (germline): SGDLS, YYNGEE. Unmatched junction bases numbered 7, after V lost 3 bases and J lost 5 bases. The CDR3 contains 14 residues. The CDR3 bases are TGTGCCAGCAGCGAGGGACTAGGACGCGACGAGCAGTACTTC. Amino acids: CASSEGLGRDEQYF.

This clonotype was detected ten times or more. The chain uses TRBV2 and TRBJ2-7, with 9 bases aligning to TRBD2. CDR1 and CDR2 from the germline V gene are SNHLY and FYNNEI. Trimming took 3 bases from V and 1 from J; bases not matched to a gene: 4. The CDR3 length is 15 residues. The CDR3 region is CASSDALAGSYEQYF. The CDR3 coding sequence is TGTGCCAGCAGTGATGCCCTAGCGGGGTCCTACGAGCAGTACTTC.

The chain couples TRBV2 to TRBJ2-2; 9 positions match TRBD1. The V gene end was trimmed by 4 bases and the J gene end by 1 base; junction bases not matched to a gene: 13. CDR1 and CDR2 (germline): SNHLY, FYNNEI. This CDR3 is built from 19 residues. The DNA for the CDR3 is TGTGCCAGCAGTGTAACCCTAGCCGGGACAGGGCAGAACACCGGGGAGCTGTTTTTT. It encodes CASSVTLAGTGQNTGELFF.

This clonotype was picked up many times. The chain is built from TRBV5-6 and TRBJ2-7; unclear D gene. V was pared by 2 bases and J by 2 bases, with 11 bases between. The CDR3 length is 14 residues. Looked up from germline, CDR1 is SGHDT and CDR2 is YYEEEE. The CDR3 DNA is TGTGCCAGCAGCTTACCGGACCGAGCCTACGAGCAGTACTTC. This encodes CASSLPDRAYEQYF. The entire variable domain, with the rest obtained from reference TRBV5-6 and TRBJ2-7, is as follows: DAGVTQSPTHLIKTRGQQVTLRCSPKSGHDTVSWYQQALGQGPQFIFQYYEEEERQRGNFPDRFSGHQFPNYSSELNVNALLLGDSALYLCASSLPDRAYEQYFGPGTRLTVT.

This clonotype was detected ten times or more. The CDR3 spells CASTPQGTEAFF. DNA of the CDR3: TGTGCCAGCACCCCTCAAGGGACTGAAGCTTTCTTT. The chain uses TRBV12-3 or TRBV12-4 and TRBJ1-1; D remains ambiguous. The CDR3 sequence is 12 residues long. Trimming removed 7 bases at V and 5 bases at J, with 11 bases between.

V usage is TRBV6-5 and J usage is TRBJ2-1, with 8 bases identical to TRBD2. The CDR3 covers 14 residues. The ends lost 5 bases at V and 8 bases at J; junction bases unmatched: 8. The germline gives CDR1 MNHEY, CDR2 SVGAGI. CDR3 coding DNA: TGTGCCAGCAGTGTGACGGGGGGGCAGTATGAGCAGTTCTTC. Translating it yields CASSVTGGQYEQFF.

This clonotype was seen many times. The rearrangement joins TRBV7-9 to TRBJ2-3; tentative D call: TRBD2 (5 bases). The CDR3 sequence is 18 residues long. Trimming cost V 5 bases and J 3 bases, with 24 bases left between them. Germline CDR1 SEHNR, CDR2 FQNEAQ (reference sequence). The CDR3 DNA reads as TGTGCCAGCAGCCTCCCCCTCAGGACCCCACTAGATACAGATACGCAGTATTTT. It is translated as CASSLPLRTPLDTDTQYF.

There are many counts of this clonotype. The V and J genes are TRBV6-2 or TRBV6-3 and TRBJ2-7; 9 bases line up with TRBD2. CDR1 MNHEY and CDR2 SVGEGT come from the germline V gene. J gave up 7 bases and V 5 bases, and 12 bases lay outside the gene matches. The CDR3 is 15 residues long. CDR3 loop: CASSGSSGASGEQYF. In DNA, the CDR3 is TGTGCCAGCAGTGGATCTAGCGGGGCCTCCGGGGAGCAGTACTTC.

This clonotype was recorded a few times. The V call is TRBV30, the J call TRBJ2-3, with 8 bases aligning to TRBD2. V was clipped by 0 bases and J by 1 base; unmatched bases: 0. CDR1 and CDR2 (germline): GTSNPN, SVGIG (reference sequence). The CDR3 is 14 residues long. This CDR3 is CAWSVTSGTDTQYF. CDR3 in DNA: TGTGCCTGGAGTGTGACTAGCGGCACAGATACGCAGTATTTT.

As for this clonotype: At one end the junction does not follow the germline gene, possibly because of a read error. J is TRBJ2-7 and V is TRBV27; unclear D gene. Germline V lookup: CDR1 MNHEY, CDR2 SMNVEV (reference sequence). The CDR3 contains 15 residues. Here the CDR3 DNA reads TGTGCCAGCAGTTTATCGCCCGGGTCTGCCTACGCGCAGTACTTC. Protein: CASSLSPGSAYAQYF.

This clonotype showed up just a few times. V gene TRBV4-3 combines with J gene TRBJ2-5, with D tentatively TRBD1 (5 bases). The CDR3 loop spans 16 amino acids. CDR1 is LGHNA and CDR2 is YSLEER in the germline V gene. V was cut by 0 bases and J by 1 base, with 12 bases left in between. In nucleotides, the CDR3 is TGCGCCAGCAGCCAAGATAGAGGACAAACCCAAGAGACCCAGTACTTC. Its translation: CASSQDRGQTQETQYF.

This clonotype appeared a few times. The chain recombines TRBV6-2 or TRBV6-3 with TRBJ1-4; D is unresolved. The CDR3 extends over 15 amino acids. Germline lookup yields CDR1 MNHEY and CDR2 SVGEGT. V was trimmed by 0 bases and J by 7 bases, leaving 12 bases between them. CDR3 loop: CASSYSGLEGEKLFF. CDR3 in DNA: TGTGCCAGCAGTTACTCCGGACTTGAAGGTGAAAAACTGTTTTTT.

This clonotype was detected ten times or more. The V call is TRBV28, the J call TRBJ1-1, with D possibly matching TRBD1 (6 bases). V lost 1 base and J lost 0, with 12 bases in between. Germline loops: CDR1 MDHEN, CDR2 SYDVKM. This CDR3 is built from 16 residues. Here the CDR3 reads CASSLSFQGMNTEAFF. CDR3 nucleotides: TGTGCCAGCAGTTTATCTTTTCAGGGGATGAACACTGAAGCTTTCTTT.